This T cell receptor beta chain originates from a study of blood T cells in healthy people across ages. Then a second PCR, running roughly 7 to 11 cycles, was carried out with a sample-barcoded 5' primer and a J-beta primer mix. From the 5' RACE reads, TCRdb called clonotypes with MiXCR, one entry per CDR3 protein. The sample consists of 1.4 million or so distinct CDR3 sequences, about 45% of them appearing once. The specimen was blood. This clonotype was obtained from a woman younger than 35 in good health.

The CDR3 here is CASSQTRAPETQYF. DNA of the CDR3: TGTGCCAGCAGCCAAACTCGGGCCCCAGAGACCCAGTACTTC. The rearrangement joins TRBV3-1 to TRBJ2-5; no reliable D call. The CDR3 length is 14 residues. V was clipped by 2 bases and J by 4 bases, with 11 bases between them. Germline CDR1 and CDR2: LGHDT and YNNKEL (reference sequence).